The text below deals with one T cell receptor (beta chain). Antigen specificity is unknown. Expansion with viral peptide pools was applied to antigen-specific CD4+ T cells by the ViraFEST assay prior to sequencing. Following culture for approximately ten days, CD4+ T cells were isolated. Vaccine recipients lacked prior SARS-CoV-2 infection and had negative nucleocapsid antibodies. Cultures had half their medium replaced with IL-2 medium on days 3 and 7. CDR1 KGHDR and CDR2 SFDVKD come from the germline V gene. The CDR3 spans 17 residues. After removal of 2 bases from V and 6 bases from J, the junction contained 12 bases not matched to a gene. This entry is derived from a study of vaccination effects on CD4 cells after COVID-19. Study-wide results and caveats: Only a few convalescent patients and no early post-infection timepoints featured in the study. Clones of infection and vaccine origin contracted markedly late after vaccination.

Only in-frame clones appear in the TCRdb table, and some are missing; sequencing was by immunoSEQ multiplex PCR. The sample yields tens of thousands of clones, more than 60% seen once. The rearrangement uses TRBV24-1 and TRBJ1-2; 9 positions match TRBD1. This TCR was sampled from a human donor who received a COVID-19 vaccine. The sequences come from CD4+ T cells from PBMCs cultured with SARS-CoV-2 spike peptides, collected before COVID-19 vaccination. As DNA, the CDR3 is TGTGCCACCAGTGATTCCGGGACAGGGCGTTTTCCGCATGGCTACACCTTC. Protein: CATSDSGTGRFPHGYTF.